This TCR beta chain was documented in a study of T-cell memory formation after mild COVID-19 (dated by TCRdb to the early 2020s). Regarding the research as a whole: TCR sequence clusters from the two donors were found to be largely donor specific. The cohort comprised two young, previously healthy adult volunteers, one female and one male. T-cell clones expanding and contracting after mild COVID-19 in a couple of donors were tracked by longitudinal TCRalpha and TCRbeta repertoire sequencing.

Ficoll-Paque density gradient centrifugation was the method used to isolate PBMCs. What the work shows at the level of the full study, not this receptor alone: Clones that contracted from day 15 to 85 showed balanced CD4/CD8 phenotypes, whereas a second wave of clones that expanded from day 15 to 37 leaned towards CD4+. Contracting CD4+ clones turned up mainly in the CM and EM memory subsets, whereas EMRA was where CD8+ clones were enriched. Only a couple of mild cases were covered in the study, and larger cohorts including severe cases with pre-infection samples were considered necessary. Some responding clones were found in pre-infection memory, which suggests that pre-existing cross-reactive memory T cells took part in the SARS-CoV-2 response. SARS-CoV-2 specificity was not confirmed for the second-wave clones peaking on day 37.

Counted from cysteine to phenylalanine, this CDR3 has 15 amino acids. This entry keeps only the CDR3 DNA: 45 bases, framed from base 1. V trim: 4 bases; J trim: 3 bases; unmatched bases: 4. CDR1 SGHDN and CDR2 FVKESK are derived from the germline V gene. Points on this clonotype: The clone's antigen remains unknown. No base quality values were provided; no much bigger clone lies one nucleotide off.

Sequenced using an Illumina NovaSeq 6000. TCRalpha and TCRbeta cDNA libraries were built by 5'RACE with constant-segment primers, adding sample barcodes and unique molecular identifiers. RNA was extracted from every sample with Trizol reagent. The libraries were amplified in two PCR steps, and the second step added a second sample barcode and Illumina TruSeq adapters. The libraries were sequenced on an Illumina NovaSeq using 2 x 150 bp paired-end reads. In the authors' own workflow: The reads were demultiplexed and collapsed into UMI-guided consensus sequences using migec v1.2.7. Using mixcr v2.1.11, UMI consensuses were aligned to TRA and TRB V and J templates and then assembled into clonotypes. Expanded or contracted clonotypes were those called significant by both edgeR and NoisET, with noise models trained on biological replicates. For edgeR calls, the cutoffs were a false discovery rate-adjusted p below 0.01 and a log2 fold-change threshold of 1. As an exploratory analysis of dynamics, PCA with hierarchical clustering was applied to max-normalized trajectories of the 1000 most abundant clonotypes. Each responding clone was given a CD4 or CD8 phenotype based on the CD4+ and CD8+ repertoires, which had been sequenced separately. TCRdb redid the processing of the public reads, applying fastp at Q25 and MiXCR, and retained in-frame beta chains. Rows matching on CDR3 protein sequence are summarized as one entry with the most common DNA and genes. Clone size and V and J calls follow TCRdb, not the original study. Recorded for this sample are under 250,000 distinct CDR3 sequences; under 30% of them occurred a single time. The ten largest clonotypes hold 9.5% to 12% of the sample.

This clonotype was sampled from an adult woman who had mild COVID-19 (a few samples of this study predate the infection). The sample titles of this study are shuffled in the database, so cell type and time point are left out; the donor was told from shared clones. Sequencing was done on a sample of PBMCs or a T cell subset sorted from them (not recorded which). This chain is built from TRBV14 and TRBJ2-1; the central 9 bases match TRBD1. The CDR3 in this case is CASSRGTGIYNEQFF. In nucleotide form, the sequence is TGTGCCAGCAGCCGGGGGACAGGGATCTACAATGAGCAGTTCTTC.